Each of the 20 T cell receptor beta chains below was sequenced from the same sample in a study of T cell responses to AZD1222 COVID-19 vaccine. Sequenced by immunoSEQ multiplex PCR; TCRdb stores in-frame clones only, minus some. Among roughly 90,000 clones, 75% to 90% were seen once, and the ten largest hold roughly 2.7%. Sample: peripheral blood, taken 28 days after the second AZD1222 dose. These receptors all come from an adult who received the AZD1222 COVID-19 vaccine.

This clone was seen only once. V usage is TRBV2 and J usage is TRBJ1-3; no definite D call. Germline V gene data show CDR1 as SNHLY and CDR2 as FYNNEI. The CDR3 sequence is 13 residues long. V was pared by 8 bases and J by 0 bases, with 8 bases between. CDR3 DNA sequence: TGTGCCAGCTCCGGGGTCTCTGGAAACACCATATATTTT. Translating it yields CASSGVSGNTIYF.

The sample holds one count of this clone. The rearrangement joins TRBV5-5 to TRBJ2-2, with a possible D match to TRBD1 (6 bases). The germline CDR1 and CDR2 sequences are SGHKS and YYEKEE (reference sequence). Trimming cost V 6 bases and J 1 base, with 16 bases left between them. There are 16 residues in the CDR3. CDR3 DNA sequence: TGTGCCAGCAATCCAGACAGGTGGAGGAACACCGGGGAGCTGTTTTTT. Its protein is CASNPDRWRNTGELFF.

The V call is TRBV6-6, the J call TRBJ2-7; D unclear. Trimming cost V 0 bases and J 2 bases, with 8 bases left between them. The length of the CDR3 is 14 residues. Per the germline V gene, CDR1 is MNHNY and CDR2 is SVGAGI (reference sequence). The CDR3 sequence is CASSYSTLTYEQYF. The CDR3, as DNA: TGTGCCAGCAGTTACTCGACTTTAACCTACGAGCAGTACTTC.

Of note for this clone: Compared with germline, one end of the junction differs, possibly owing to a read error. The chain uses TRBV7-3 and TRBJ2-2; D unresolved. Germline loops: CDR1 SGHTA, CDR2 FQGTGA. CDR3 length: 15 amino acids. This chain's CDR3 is CASSITGPAAGELFF. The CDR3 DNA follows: TGTGCCAGCAGCATAACGGGTCCCGCGGCCGGGGAGCTGTTTTTT. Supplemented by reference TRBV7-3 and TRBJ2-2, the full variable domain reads GAGVSQTPSNKVTEKGKYVELRCDPISGHTALYWYRQSLGQGPEFLIYFQGTGAADDSGLPNDRFFAVRPEGSVSTLKIQRTERGDSAVYLCASSITGPAAGELFFGEGSRLTVL.

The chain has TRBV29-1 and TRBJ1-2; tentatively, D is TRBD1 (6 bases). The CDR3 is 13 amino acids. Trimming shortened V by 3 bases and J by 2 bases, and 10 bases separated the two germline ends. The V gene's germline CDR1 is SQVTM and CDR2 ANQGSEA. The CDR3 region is CSVDAGGNYGYTF. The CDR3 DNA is TGCAGCGTTGACGCCGGGGGCAACTATGGCTACACCTTC.

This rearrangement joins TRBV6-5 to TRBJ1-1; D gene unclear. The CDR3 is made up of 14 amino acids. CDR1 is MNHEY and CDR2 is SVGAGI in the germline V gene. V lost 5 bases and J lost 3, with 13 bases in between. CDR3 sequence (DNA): TGTGCCAGCAGTCTCGACCCGAGGGACACTGAAGCTTTCTTT. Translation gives CASSLDPRDTEAFF.

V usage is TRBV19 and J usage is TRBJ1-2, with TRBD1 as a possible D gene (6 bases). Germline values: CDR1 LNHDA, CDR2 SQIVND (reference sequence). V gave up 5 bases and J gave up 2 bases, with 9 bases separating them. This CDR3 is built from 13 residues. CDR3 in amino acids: CASSQGLNYGYTF. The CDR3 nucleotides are TGTGCCAGTAGTCAGGGGCTAAACTATGGCTACACCTTC.

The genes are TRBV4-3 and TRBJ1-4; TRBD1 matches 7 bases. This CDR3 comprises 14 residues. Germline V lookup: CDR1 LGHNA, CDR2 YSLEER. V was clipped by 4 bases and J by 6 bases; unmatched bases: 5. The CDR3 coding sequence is TGCGCCAGCAGCCCACAGGGGCCGGATGAAAAACTGTTTTTT. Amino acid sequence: CASSPQGPDEKLFF.

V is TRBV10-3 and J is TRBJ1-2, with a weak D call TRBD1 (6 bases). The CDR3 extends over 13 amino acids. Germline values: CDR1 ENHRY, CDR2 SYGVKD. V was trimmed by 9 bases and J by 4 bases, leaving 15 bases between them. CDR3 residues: CAMQTGSGYGYTF. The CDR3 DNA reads TGTGCCATGCAAACAGGGAGCGGCTATGGCTACACCTTC.

As DNA, the CDR3 is TGTGCCAGCAGTCGGGACAGCTCTGGGGCCAACGTCCTGACTTTC. The encoded protein is CASSRDSSGANVLTF. V gene TRBV6-2 or TRBV6-3 combines with J gene TRBJ2-6; TRBD1 matches at 7 bases. V was pared by 5 bases and J by 0 bases, with 1 base of the junction left unmatched. The CDR3 is 15 residues long. Germline V gives CDR1 MNHEY, CDR2 SVGEGT.

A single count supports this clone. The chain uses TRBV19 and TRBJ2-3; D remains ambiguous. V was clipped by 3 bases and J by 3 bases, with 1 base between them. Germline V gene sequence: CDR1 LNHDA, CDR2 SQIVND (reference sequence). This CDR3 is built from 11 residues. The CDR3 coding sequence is TGTGCCAGTAGTATTACAGATACGCAGTATTTT. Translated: CASSITDTQYF.

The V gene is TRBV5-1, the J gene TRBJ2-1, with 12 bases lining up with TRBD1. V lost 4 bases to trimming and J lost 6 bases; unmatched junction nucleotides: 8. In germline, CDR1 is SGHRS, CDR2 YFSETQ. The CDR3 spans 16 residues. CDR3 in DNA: TGCGCCAGCAGCCCGGGCGGGGACAGGGGGCTCAATGAGCAGTTCTTC. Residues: CASSPGGDRGLNEQFF.

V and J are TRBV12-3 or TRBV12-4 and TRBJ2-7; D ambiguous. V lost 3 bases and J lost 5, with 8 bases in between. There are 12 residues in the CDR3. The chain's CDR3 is CASSFQINEQYF. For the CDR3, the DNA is TGTGCCAGCAGTTTCCAGATCAACGAGCAGTACTTC.

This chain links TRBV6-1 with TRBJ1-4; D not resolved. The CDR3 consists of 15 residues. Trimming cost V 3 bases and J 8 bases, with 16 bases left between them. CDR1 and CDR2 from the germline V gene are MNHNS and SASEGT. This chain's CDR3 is CASSDNLVTGEKLFF. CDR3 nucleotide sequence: TGTGCCAGCAGTGATAATTTGGTCACGGGGGAAAAACTGTTTTTT.

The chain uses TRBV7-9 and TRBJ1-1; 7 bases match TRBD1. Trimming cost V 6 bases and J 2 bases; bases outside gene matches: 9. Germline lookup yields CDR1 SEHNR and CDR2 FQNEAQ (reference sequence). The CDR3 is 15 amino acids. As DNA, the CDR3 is TGTGCCAGCAGTGCGACAGGGTTGGGTAACACTGAAGCTTTCTTT. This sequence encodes CASSATGLGNTEAFF.

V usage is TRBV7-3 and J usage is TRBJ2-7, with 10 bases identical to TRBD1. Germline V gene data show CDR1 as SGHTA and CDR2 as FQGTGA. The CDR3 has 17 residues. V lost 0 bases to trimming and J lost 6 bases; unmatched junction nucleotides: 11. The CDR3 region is CASSLTPPGQGTPEQYF. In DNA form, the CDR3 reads TGTGCCAGCAGCTTAACTCCCCCGGGACAGGGGACCCCCGAGCAGTACTTC.

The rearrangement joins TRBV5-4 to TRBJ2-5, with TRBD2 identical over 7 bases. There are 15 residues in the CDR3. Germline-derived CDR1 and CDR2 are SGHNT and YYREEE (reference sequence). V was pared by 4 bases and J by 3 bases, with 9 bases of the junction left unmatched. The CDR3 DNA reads TGTGCCAGCAGCCGGGAGTGGGGGAGGGAAGAGACCCAGTACTTC. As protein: CASSREWGREETQYF.

CDR3 coding DNA: TGTGCCAGCAGCAATTGGGGGGACCCCTACGAGCAGTACTTC. Translated, it gives CASSNWGDPYEQYF. This chain links TRBV27 with TRBJ2-7; D is possibly TRBD2 (6 bases). CDR1 and CDR2 (germline): MNHEY, SMNVEV (reference sequence). The CDR3 is made up of 14 amino acids. The ends were cut back, 6 bases at V and 2 bases at J, with 14 bases in the middle.

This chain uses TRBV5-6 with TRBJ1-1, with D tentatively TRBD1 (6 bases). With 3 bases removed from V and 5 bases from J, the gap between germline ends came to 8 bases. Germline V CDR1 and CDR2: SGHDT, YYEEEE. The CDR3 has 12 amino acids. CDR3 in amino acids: CASSYRVTEAFF. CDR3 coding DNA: TGTGCCAGCAGCTACAGGGTTACTGAAGCTTTCTTT.

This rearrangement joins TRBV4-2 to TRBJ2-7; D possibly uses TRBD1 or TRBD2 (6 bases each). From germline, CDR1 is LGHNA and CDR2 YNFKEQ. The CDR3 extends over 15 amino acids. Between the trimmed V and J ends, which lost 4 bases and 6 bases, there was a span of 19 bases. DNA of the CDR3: TGTGCCAGCAGCCGGGGGGTGGGGGCGTCGGGCGAGCAGTACTTC. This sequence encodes CASSRGVGASGEQYF.